A selection of T cell receptor beta chains follows, all from one sample in a study of glioma-infiltrating T cells after dendritic cell vaccination. Generated by immunoSEQ multiplex PCR, the TCRdb table keeps only in-frame clones and is missing some. The sample records about 64,000 clones, around 83% being singletons. The input for sequencing was blood, taken before dendritic cell vaccination. The receptor source for this set is a human donor with glioblastoma. CDR3s include the opening cysteine and the closing phenylalanine or tryptophan. A D gene is named only where the DNA matches it firmly. Rows may omit the clone size; those that give it use once, few, many or a size class.

-	TRBV5-1	-	TRBJ2-6	TGCGCCAGCAGCCGTAACTCTGGGGCCAACGTCCTGACTTTC	CASSRNSGANVLTF
-	TRBV14	-	TRBJ1-2	TGTGCCAGCAGCCAAAAGCCAGGCTATGGCTACACCTTC	CASSQKPGYGYTF
TRBD1	TRBV6-5	-	TRBJ1-4	TGTGCCAGCAGTCGACAGGGGAGAAGGGAAAAACTGTTTTTT	CASSRQGRREKLFF
-	TRBV14	-	TRBJ1-4	TGTGCCAGCAGCCCCCGGCCTCGAGGGCTTAATGAAAAACTGTTTTTT	CASSPRPRGLNEKLFF
TRBD1	TRBV10-1	-	TRBJ2-7	TGCGCCAGCAGTGAGACAACAGGGGGCACCTACGAGCAGTACTTC	CASSETTGGTYEQYF
-	TRBV5-1	-	TRBJ1-6	TGCGCCAGGCCGACTCCAGGGCGGCCCTATAATTCACCCCTCCACTTT	CARPTPGRPYNSPLHF
-	TRBV5-4	-	TRBJ2-5	TGTGCCAGCAGCCCGGAGGGACCGCGAGACGGGACCCAGTACTTC	CASSPEGPRDGTQYF
TRBD2	TRBV4-2	-	TRBJ2-1	TGTGCCAGCAGCCGAGGGACTAGCAATTATAATGAGCAGTTCTTC	CASSRGTSNYNEQFF
-	TRBV18	-	TRBJ2-7	TGTGCCAGCTCACCCGGACAGTCCCTCTACGAGCAGTACTTC	CASSPGQSLYEQYF
-	TRBV10-3	few	TRBJ1-5	TGTGCCATCGGGGGAGGTTCTAGCAATCAGCCCCAGCATTTT	CAIGGGSSNQPQHF
-	TRBV15	few	TRBJ1-6	TGTGCCACCAGCGGAGCTCGACAGAACTCCTATAATTCACCCCTCCACTTT	CATSGARQNSYNSPLHF
TRBD1	TRBV4-1	-	TRBJ2-1	TGCGCCAGCAGCCCTAAGCCGGGACAGGGGACGAATGAGCAGTTCTTC	CASSPKPGQGTNEQFF
TRBD1	TRBV2	-	TRBJ2-1	TGTGCCAGCATCCGGGACAGGGACAATGAGCAGTTCTTC	CASIRDRDNEQFF
-	TRBV7-8	-	TRBJ1-2	TGTGCCAGCAGCTTAGGTCCCCTAGTGTATGGCTACACCTTC	CASSLGPLVYGYTF
TRBD1	TRBV7-9	-	TRBJ1-1	TGTGCCAGCAGCTCCTTTGGGGACAGGGGGACAGCTTTCTTT	CASSSFGDRGTAFF
-	TRBV5-6	-	TRBJ1-4	TGTGCCAGCAGCGCGTCGGCGGTTGAAAAACTGTTTTTT	CASSASAVEKLFF
TRBD1	TRBV6-5	once	TRBJ1-1	TGTGCCAGCAGACGGACAGGGAAGGGAAACACTGAAGCTTTCTTT	CASRRTGKGNTEAFF
TRBD1	TRBV5-1	once	TRBJ2-1	TGCGCCAGCAGGGGGACAGATATCTTCTCCTACAATGAGCAGTTCTTC	CASRGTDIFSYNEQFF
TRBD1	TRBV6-6	few	TRBJ2-7	TGTGCCAGCAGTTTCTCCGGGACAGGGGGCTACGAGCAGTACTTC	CASSFSGTGGYEQYF
-	TRBV12-5	-	TRBJ1-5	TGTGCTGGACGACAGGTTAGCAATCAGCCCCAGCATTTT	CAGRQVSNQPQHF
TRBD1	TRBV5-4	few	TRBJ1-2	TGTGCCAGCAGCTTTCAGGGGGCGGGAAGTGGCTACACCTTC	CASSFQGAGSGYTF
-	TRBV5-4	-	TRBJ2-5	TGTGCCAGCAGCGCAACACCCCTAGCGAAAGAGACCCAGTACTTC	CASSATPLAKETQYF
-	TRBV6-5	-	TRBJ2-1	TGTGCCAGCAGTCGGGGGGCCACACACAATGAGCAGTTCTTC	CASSRGATHNEQFF
-	TRBV4-1	-	TRBJ2-6	TGCGCCAGCAGCCAAGGAACAGGTATAATCTCTGGGGCCAACGTCCTGACTTTC	CASSQGTGIISGANVLTF
TRBD2	TRBV4-1	-	TRBJ2-5	TGCGCCAGCAGCCAGACTATAGCGGGGGGTCAAGAGACCCAGTACTTC	CASSQTIAGGQETQYF
-	TRBV9	-	TRBJ1-1	TGTGCCAGCAGCGTAGGCGGTCCCAACACTGAAGCTTTCTTT	CASSVGGPNTEAFF
TRBD2	TRBV5-1	-	TRBJ2-3	TGCGCCAGCAGCCTTAGCGGGGCCCCTGTCACAGATACGCAGTATTTT	CASSLSGAPVTDTQYF
-	TRBV30	-	TRBJ2-2	TGTGCCTGGAACAGGGACAACACCGGGGAGCTGTTTTTT	CAWNRDNTGELFF
-	TRBV6-5	once	TRBJ2-7	TGTGCCAGCAGTTACTCCTATTGTCCAGGGGACTACGAGCAGTACTTC	CASSYSYCPGDYEQYF
-	TRBV7-2	-	TRBJ2-7	TGTGCCAGCAGCTCCCAAACCTCGGCCTACGAGCAGTACTTC	CASSSQTSAYEQYF
TRBD2	TRBV6-1	-	TRBJ2-3	TGTGCCAGCTCTTTTGCGGGGGTGGATACGCAGTATTTT	CASSFAGVDTQYF
-	TRBV27	-	TRBJ1-6	TGTGCCAGCAGTCCACAGGGACCCTCAGCTTCACCCCTCCACTTT	CASSPQGPSASPLHF
-	TRBV6-4	-	TRBJ1-1	TGTGCCAGCAGTGACCAGGGCTGGAACACTGAAGCTTTCTTT	CASSDQGWNTEAFF
-	TRBV5-1	few	TRBJ1-1	TGCGCCAGCAGCTTGGATCCTCAGGGGTCACAGAACACTGAAGCTTTCTTT	CASSLDPQGSQNTEAFF
TRBD2	TRBV2	-	TRBJ2-1	TGTGCCAGCTCCCCAGCGGGGGGGCTTAAAGGCGATGAGCAGTTCTTC	CASSPAGGLKGDEQFF
-	TRBV5-5	-	TRBJ2-7	TGTGCCAGCAGCCCCCTGGCCGAGCAGTACTTC	CASSPLAEQYF
-	TRBV7-6	few	TRBJ2-3	TGTGCCAGCAGCTTAGTAGCAGATACGCAGTATTTT	CASSLVADTQYF
-	TRBV5-6	-	TRBJ1-1	TGTGCCAGCAGCTTGTTTGGGAGGACTGAAGCTTTCTTT	CASSLFGRTEAFF
TRBD2	TRBV10-2	-	TRBJ2-4	TGCGCCAGCAGTTCCGGGGGGTCGTGGAGAAAAAACATTCAGTACTTC	CASSSGGSWRKNIQYF
-	TRBV5-1	-	TRBJ2-7	TGCGCCAGCAGCTTGGTAGGGAGCGAGCAGTACTTC	CASSLVGSEQYF